This T cell receptor (beta chain) originates from a study of T cell clonotyping in hematopoietic cell transplantation. Repertoires were generated with immunoSEQ multiplex PCR, while TCRdb's copy carries only in-frame clones and drops some. The profile shows around 21,000 clones, roughly nine tenths of them singletons. This clone was detected only once. The target antigen is unknown. The germline V gene has CDR1 SGHDT and CDR2 YYEEEE. The length of the CDR3 is 13 residues. V shed 4 bases and J shed 8 bases, with 15 bases lying between them. Time point described: recipient sample about 28 days before transplant, after cytoreduction. Study outcomes and limitations: At the given depth, recipient repertoires were over 95% de novo clonotypes.

The sequences come from peripheral blood mononuclear cells, collected before stem cell transplant. This TCR derives from a man between 18 and 35 years old with biphenotypic leukemia. Some clones in this sample may be carry-over from other donors' samples. The rearrangement links TRBV5-6 to TRBJ1-2; TRBD1 might be the D (6 bases). CDR3 protein: CASSGGHLGGYTF. DNA of the CDR3: TGTGCCAGCAGCGGGGGACATCTTGGGGGCTACACCTTC.